Listed below are T cell receptor beta chains from one sample, sequenced in a study of OX40 agonist ivuxolimab in advanced cancers. Using immunoSEQ multiplex PCR, the repertoire was profiled, and TCRdb retains in-frame clones only, with some absent. The sample includes around 76,000 clones, approximately 86% seen only once; the top ten take about 8%. The sequencing used CD4+ or CD8+ T cells sorted from blood, collected in a trial of the OX40 agonist ivuxolimab. These receptors all come from an adult with an advanced solid tumor such as melanoma, head and neck, liver or kidney cancer. Both conserved end residues are part of each CDR3. The D gene is left open where the match is weak. Size is stated for part of the rows, as once, few or many counts, or as a class when the clone is expanded.

TRBD1,TRBJ2-3,TRBV19,15,.,CASSIGDRATDTQYF,TGTGCCAGTAGTATAGGGGACAGGGCCACAGATACGCAGTATTTT
.,TRBJ1-1,TRBV28,14,.,CASSTPGRGTEAFF,TGTGCCAGCAGCACACCAGGCAGAGGGACTGAAGCTTTCTTT
TRBD1,TRBJ2-2,TRBV5-6,16,.,CASSLGTGGRTGELFF,TGTGCCAGCAGCTTAGGTACAGGGGGCCGCACCGGGGAGCTGTTTTTT
.,TRBJ1-2,TRBV5-6,13,.,CASSLLGGYGYTF,TGTGCCAGCAGCCTTTTAGGGGGCTATGGCTACACCTTC
TRBD1,TRBJ1-6,TRBV5-8,14,.,CASSSVQGASPLHF,TGTGCCAGCAGCTCCGTACAGGGGGCTTCACCCCTCCACTTT
.,TRBJ2-7,TRBV11-2,14,.,CASSFAQRTYEQYF,TGTGCCAGCAGCTTTGCCCAGCGAACCTACGAGCAGTACTTC
.,TRBJ1-5,TRBV28,13,few,CMGKGHGNQPQHF,TGTATGGGAAAGGGGCACGGCAATCAGCCCCAGCATTTT
.,TRBJ1-6,TRBV6-5,14,.,CASSYLGSDSPLHF,TGTGCCAGCAGTTACCTGGGGTCGGATTCACCCCTCCACTTT
TRBD2,TRBJ2-3,TRBV19,15,few,CASSFGLAGRDTQYF,TGTGCCAGTAGTTTTGGACTAGCGGGACGAGATACGCAGTATTTT
.,TRBJ1-5,TRBV28,12,.,CASTTGNQPQHF,TGTGCCAGCACAACAGGGAATCAGCCCCAGCATTTT
.,TRBJ1-6,TRBV18,14,.,CASSVAVPNSPLHF,.
TRBD1,TRBJ2-1,TRBV5-1,15,.,CASSLAPRQGSEQFF,TGCGCCAGCAGCTTGGCCCCCCGACAGGGAAGTGAGCAGTTCTTC
TRBD2,TRBJ2-7,TRBV7-2,16,.,CASTPNTREGFYEQYF,TGTGCCAGCACCCCAAATACAAGGGAGGGATTTTACGAGCAGTACTTC
.,TRBJ1-1,TRBV5-4,13,.,CASSLPSGYQAFF,TGTGCCAGCAGCTTGCCTTCAGGCTACCAGGCTTTCTTT
TRBD1,TRBJ2-1,TRBV7-8,14,.,CASRPRDSYNEQFF,TGTGCCAGCAGGCCCCGGGACAGCTACAATGAGCAGTTCTTC
.,TRBJ2-3,TRBV5-1,19,.,CASSLMANYSKIHTDTQYF,TGCGCCAGCAGCTTGATGGCGAACTATAGTAAAATTCACACAGATACGCAGTATTTT
.,TRBJ2-3,TRBV5-1,14,.,CASSLTASQDTQYF,TGCGCCAGCAGCTTGACAGCCAGTCAAGATACGCAGTATTTT
TRBD2,TRBJ2-7,TRBV28,17,.,CASSFNYRPSGGYEQYF,TGTGCCAGCAGTTTCAATTACCGTCCTAGCGGGGGATACGAGCAGTACTTC
.,TRBJ2-6,TRBV28,18,.,CASTPGKWRYSGANVLTF,TGTGCCAGCACCCCAGGGAAATGGAGATACTCTGGGGCCAACGTCCTGACTTTC
.,TRBJ2-7,TRBV6-5,12,.,CASSYWPYEQYF,TGTGCCAGCAGTTACTGGCCCTACGAGCAGTACTTC
.,TRBJ1-4,TRBV4-1,16,.,CASSQNGGGTNEKLFF,TGCGCCAGCAGCCAAAACGGGGGGGGAACTAATGAAAAACTGTTTTTT
.,TRBJ1-5,TRBV7-9,16,.,CASSLATGAGNQPQHF,TGTGCCAGCAGCTTAGCGACGGGGGCCGGCAATCAGCCCCAGCATTTT
TRBD1,TRBJ1-2,TRBV10-2,13,.,CASSMDRVGGYTF,TGCGCCAGCAGTATGGACAGGGTCGGTGGCTACACCTTC
.,TRBJ1-3,TRBV25-1,14,.,CASSALLSGNTIYF,TGTGCCAGCAGTGCACTGCTCTCTGGAAACACCATATATTTT
.,TRBJ1-5,TRBV15,15,.,CATSRGSQRSQPQHF,TGTGCCACCAGCAGAGGGTCTCAACGAAGTCAGCCCCAGCATTTT
.,TRBJ2-3,TRBV19,14,.,CASQPQYSTDTQYF,TGTGCCAGCCAGCCACAGTATAGCACAGATACGCAGTATTTT
.,TRBJ1-2,TRBV10-3,15,.,CAISESRARRGGYTF,TGTGCCATCAGTGAGTCTAGGGCGAGAAGGGGAGGCTACACCTTC
TRBD1,TRBJ2-3,TRBV7-9,17,.,CASSLVTGTGYTDTQYF,TGTGCCAGCAGCTTAGTCACCGGGACAGGGTACACAGATACGCAGTATTTT
TRBD1,TRBJ1-5,TRBV6-5,15,.,CASSRGGTGDQPQHF,TGTGCCAGCAGCCGGGGAGGGACAGGGGATCAGCCCCAGCATTTT
TRBD1,TRBJ2-3,TRBV5-1,15,.,CASSWGTGLPDTQYF,TGCGCCAGCAGCTGGGGGACAGGGCTCCCAGATACGCAGTATTTT
.,TRBJ1-5,TRBV4-1,14,.,CASSQAGGGEPQHF,TGCGCCAGCAGCCAAGCCGGGGGCGGAGAGCCCCAGCATTTT
TRBD2,TRBJ2-5,TRBV28,12,.,CASSRGGETQYF,TGTGCCAGCAGTCGGGGGGGAGAGACCCAGTACTTC
TRBD2,TRBJ2-5,TRBV5-1,15,.,CASSMGLAKRETQYF,TGCGCCAGCAGCATGGGACTAGCGAAGAGGGAGACCCAGTACTTC
TRBD2,TRBJ2-2,TRBV18,18,.,CASSLLGLAGPNTGELFF,TGTGCCAGCTCACTCCTGGGACTAGCGGGACCGAACACCGGGGAGCTGTTTTTT
.,TRBJ2-7,TRBV28,13,.,CASSLPPGYEQYF,TGTGCCAGCAGTTTACCCCCGGGGTACGAGCAGTACTTC
TRBD1,TRBJ1-2,TRBV2,14,.,CASSGTGATHGYTF,TGTGCCAGCAGTGGTACAGGGGCCACCCACGGCTACACCTTC
TRBD2,TRBJ2-1,TRBV6-4,17,.,CASSRTSGINSYNEQFF,TGTGCCAGCAGTCGGACTAGCGGGATTAACTCCTACAATGAGCAGTTCTTC
.,TRBJ2-2,TRBV28,15,.,CASSPGGLDTGELFF,TGTGCCAGCAGCCCCGGGGGCTTGGACACCGGGGAGCTGTTTTTT
TRBD1,TRBJ1-5,TRBV6-5,14,.,CASSWGTGNQPQHF,TGTGCCAGCAGTTGGGGGACAGGCAATCAGCCCCAGCATTTT
.,TRBJ1-4,TRBV14,16,.,CASSQRGEGRNEKLFF,TGTGCCAGCAGCCAACGAGGAGAGGGGCGTAATGAAAAACTGTTTTTT
TRBD2,TRBJ2-1,TRBV10-3,13,.,CAISGREGNEQFF,TGTGCCATCAGTGGGAGGGAGGGGAATGAGCAGTTCTTC
.,TRBJ1-2,TRBV5-6,11,once,CASSSPYGYTF,TGTGCCAGCAGCTCCCCCTATGGCTACACCTTC
.,TRBJ2-7,TRBV11-1,14,once,CASSRADGSYEQYF,TGTGCCAGCAGCCGCGCAGACGGTTCCTACGAGCAGTACTTC
TRBD1,TRBJ1-5,TRBV7-8,17,.,CASSSQGRHTLHQPQHF,TGTGCCAGCAGCTCACAGGGGCGCCATACCCTTCATCAGCCCCAGCATTTT